A selection of T cell receptor beta chains follows, all from one sample in a study of Ad26.COV2.S vaccination and SARS-CoV-2 variants. The data were produced by immunoSEQ multiplex PCR, yet TCRdb's version contains in-frame clones alone and is incomplete. The sample lists approximately 500,000 clones, around 85% occurring once. Sequencing was performed on peripheral blood, taken in a trial of Ad26.COV2.S vaccine versus placebo. The receptors come from a person between 18 and 65 years old who received the Ad26.COV2.S COVID-19 vaccine or a placebo. Both conserved end residues are part of each CDR3. Each record gives: CDR3 length, V gene, CDR3 protein.

16 TRBV11-2 CASSLGQGALTGELFF
18 TRBV4-3 CASSQAPFGASGNTEAFF
17 TRBV5-1 CASSLTAGGLNTGELFF
14 TRBV29-1 CSVRLAGGPDTQYF
15 TRBV27 CASSFHRAENTEAFF
15 TRBV15 CATSREGLAGGGQYF
15 TRBV5-1 CASSLGETAAYEQYF
14 TRBV9 CASSVVEVPGELFF
13 TRBV6-5 CASSYSIRDPLFF
14 TRBV19 CASTDQGVPGELFF
13 TRBV21-1 CASSIGTSNGYTF
15 TRBV28 CASSPRQGWNTEAFF
13 TRBV9 CASSPALTSEQYF
18 TRBV28 CASSLYGLGGGKTGELFF
16 TRBV19 CASSERLAGRTGELFF
14 TRBV20-1 CSASSGFSYNEQFF
16 TRBV27 CASRTGGMGTNEKLFF
15 TRBV7-9 CASSLAGPGTDTQYF
13 TRBV7-3 CASSWTRTGELFF
13 TRBV19 CASSKDYTGELFF
13 TRBV28 CASTPWGIYGYTF
14 TRBV9 CASSVGGADGELFF
13 TRBV6-1 CASSESGQGPQHF
18 TRBV5-1 CASKEVKRGLSNTGELFF
15 TRBV24-1 CATSDFATGDNEQFF